This T cell receptor (beta chain) was identified in a study of tumor-infiltrating lymphocytes in primary liver carcinoma. Study background: Aged between 30 and 69 years, the patients were men and women.

This clonotype appeared a few times. Its antigen is still unknown. TCR beta cDNA was prepared out of approximately 500 ng total RNA by means of a constant-region primer. Nested multiplex PCR, run for three rounds with slightly modified ARM-PCR, yielded TCR beta libraries. Amplification in the first two PCR rounds was performed using TRBV1-TRBV30 forward primers and a C-beta reverse primer for roughly 9 cycles each. A single record per CDR3 protein comes from TCRdb applying MiXCR to the multiplex PCR reads. The sample yields some 320,000 distinct CDR3 sequences, more than 55% seen once. Findings and limits, study-wide: Tumor region pairs overlapped more than did tumor-adjacent and tumor-blood pairs. Tumor top-250-clone fractions significantly exceeded those of blood (p = 0.039).

Trimming removed 1 base at V and 5 bases at J, with 7 bases between. The CDR3 runs 13 residues. Germline lookup yields CDR1 SGHDT and CDR2 YYEEEE. Germline DNA was also extracted, with blood RNA taken from unsorted whole blood. The chain is built from TRBV5-6 and TRBJ2-1; D is unclear. The sample taken for sequencing was peripheral blood. The receptor was isolated from a man aged 35 to 55 with primary liver carcinoma and hepatitis B virus infection. CDR3: CASSLTHNNEQFF. CDR3 DNA sequence: TGTGCCAGCAGCTTGACCCATAACAATGAGCAGTTCTTC.